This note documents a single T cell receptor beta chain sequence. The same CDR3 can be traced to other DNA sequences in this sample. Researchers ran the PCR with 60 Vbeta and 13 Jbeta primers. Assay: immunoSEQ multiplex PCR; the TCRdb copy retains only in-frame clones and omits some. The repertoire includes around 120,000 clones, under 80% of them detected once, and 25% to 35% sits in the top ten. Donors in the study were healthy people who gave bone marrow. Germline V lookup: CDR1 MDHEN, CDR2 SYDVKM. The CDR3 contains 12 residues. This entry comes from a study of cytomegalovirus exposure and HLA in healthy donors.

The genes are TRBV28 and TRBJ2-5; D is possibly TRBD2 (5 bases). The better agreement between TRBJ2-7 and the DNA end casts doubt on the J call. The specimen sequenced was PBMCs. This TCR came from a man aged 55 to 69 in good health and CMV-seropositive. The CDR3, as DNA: TGTGCCAGCAGTTTACGGGACTACGAGCAGTACTTC. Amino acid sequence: CASSLRDYEQYF.